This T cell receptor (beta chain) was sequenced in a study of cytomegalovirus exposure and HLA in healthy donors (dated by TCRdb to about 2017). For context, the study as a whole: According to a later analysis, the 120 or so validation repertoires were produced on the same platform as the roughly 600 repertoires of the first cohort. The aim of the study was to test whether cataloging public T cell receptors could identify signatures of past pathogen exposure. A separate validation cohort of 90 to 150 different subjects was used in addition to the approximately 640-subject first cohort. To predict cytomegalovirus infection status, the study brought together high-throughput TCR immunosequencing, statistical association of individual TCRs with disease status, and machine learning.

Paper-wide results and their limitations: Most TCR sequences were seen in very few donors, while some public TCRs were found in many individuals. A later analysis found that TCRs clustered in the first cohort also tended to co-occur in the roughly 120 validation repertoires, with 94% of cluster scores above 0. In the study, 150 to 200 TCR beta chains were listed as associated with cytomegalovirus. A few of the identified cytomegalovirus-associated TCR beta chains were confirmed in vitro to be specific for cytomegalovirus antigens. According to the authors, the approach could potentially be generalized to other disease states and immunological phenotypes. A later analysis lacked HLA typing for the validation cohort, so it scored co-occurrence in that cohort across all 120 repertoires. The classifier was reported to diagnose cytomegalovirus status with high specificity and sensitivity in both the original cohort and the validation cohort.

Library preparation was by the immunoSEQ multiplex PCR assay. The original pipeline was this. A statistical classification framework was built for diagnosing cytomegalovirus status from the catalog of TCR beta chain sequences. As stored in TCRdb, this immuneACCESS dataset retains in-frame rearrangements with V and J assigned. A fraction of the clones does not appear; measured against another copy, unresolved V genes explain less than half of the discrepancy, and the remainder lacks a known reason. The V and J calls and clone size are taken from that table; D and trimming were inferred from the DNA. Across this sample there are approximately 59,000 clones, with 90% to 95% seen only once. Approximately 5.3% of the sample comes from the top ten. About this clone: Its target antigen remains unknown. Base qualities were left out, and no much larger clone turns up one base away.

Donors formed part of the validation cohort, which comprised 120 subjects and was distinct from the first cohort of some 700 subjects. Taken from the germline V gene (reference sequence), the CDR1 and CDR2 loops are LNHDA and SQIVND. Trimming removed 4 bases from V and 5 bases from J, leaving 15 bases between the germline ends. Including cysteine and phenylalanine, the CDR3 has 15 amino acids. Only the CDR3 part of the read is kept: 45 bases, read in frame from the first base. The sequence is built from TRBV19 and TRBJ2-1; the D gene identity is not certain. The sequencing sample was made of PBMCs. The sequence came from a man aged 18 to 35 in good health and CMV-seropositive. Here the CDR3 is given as CASSTTWASNNEQFF. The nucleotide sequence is TGTGCCAGTAGTACCACCTGGGCGAGCAACAATGAGCAGTTCTTC.